This is a list of T cell receptor beta chains from one sample in a study of T cell responses to AZD1222 COVID-19 vaccine. Clones were read by immunoSEQ multiplex PCR, and TCRdb kept only the in-frame ones, dropping some. The data contain 140,000 or so clones, 85% to 90% of them singletons. The sequenced sample was peripheral blood, obtained 28 days after the second AZD1222 dose. All receptors derive from an adult who received the AZD1222 COVID-19 vaccine. Both conserved end residues are part of each CDR3. Each record gives: J gene, V gene, D gene, CDR3 protein. D genes are given only for firm matches.

j_call: TRBJ2-7
v_call: TRBV20-1
d_call: .
cdr3_aa: CSAGEFSEQYF

j_call: TRBJ1-5
v_call: TRBV10-1
d_call: .
cdr3_aa: CASREQGFYQPQHF

j_call: TRBJ1-2
v_call: TRBV2
d_call: .
cdr3_aa: CASSEMGRASYGYTF

j_call: TRBJ2-3
v_call: TRBV3-1/TRBV3-2
d_call: .
cdr3_aa: CASSQRGGSTDTQYF

j_call: TRBJ1-2
v_call: TRBV24-1
d_call: .
cdr3_aa: CATPPHDQRRMCYDGYTF

j_call: TRBJ2-1
v_call: TRBV4-1
d_call: .
cdr3_aa: CASSQDLYNEQFF

j_call: TRBJ2-3
v_call: TRBV27
d_call: .
cdr3_aa: CASSLSKASDTQYF

j_call: TRBJ2-2
v_call: TRBV3-1/TRBV3-2
d_call: .
cdr3_aa: CASSQAQGGELFF

j_call: TRBJ2-3
v_call: TRBV18
d_call: TRBD1
cdr3_aa: CASSPYRQGLTDTQYF

j_call: TRBJ2-5
v_call: TRBV2
d_call: .
cdr3_aa: CASSDVRAETQYF

j_call: TRBJ1-6
v_call: TRBV7-9
d_call: TRBD1
cdr3_aa: CASSRDSRNSPLHF

j_call: TRBJ1-2
v_call: TRBV6-5
d_call: TRBD1
cdr3_aa: CASSYWAGQKSYGYTF

j_call: TRBJ2-7
v_call: TRBV7-9
d_call: .
cdr3_aa: CASSLERVDGQYF

j_call: TRBJ1-5
v_call: TRBV11-2
d_call: .
cdr3_aa: CASSYDLGQPQHF

j_call: TRBJ1-2
v_call: TRBV10-3
d_call: .
cdr3_aa: CAISESLTINYGYTF

j_call: TRBJ1-5
v_call: TRBV7-8
d_call: .
cdr3_aa: CASSQGRGNQPQHF

j_call: TRBJ1-6
v_call: TRBV30
d_call: .
cdr3_aa: CAWEGGSGNSPLHF

j_call: TRBJ2-3
v_call: TRBV15
d_call: TRBD1
cdr3_aa: CATSRTGASTDTQYF

j_call: TRBJ2-1
v_call: TRBV27
d_call: .
cdr3_aa: CASSSSPPNSYNEQFF

j_call: TRBJ1-2
v_call: TRBV2
d_call: .
cdr3_aa: CASSEDRDPYGYTF

j_call: TRBJ2-7
v_call: TRBV19
d_call: .
cdr3_aa: CASSMAGAPYEQYF

j_call: TRBJ1-6
v_call: TRBV9
d_call: .
cdr3_aa: CASSGGAPYNSPLHF

j_call: TRBJ1-1
v_call: TRBV6-5
d_call: .
cdr3_aa: CATTPGIKSEAFF

j_call: TRBJ2-6
v_call: TRBV27
d_call: .
cdr3_aa: CASSAFGANVLTF

j_call: TRBJ1-2
v_call: TRBV24-1
d_call: .
cdr3_aa: CATSGGDHGYTF

j_call: TRBJ2-1
v_call: TRBV7-2
d_call: .
cdr3_aa: CASSSISGLRGNEQFF

j_call: TRBJ2-5
v_call: TRBV5-1
d_call: .
cdr3_aa: CASSLGGDTQETQYF

j_call: TRBJ1-4
v_call: TRBV7-8
d_call: TRBD1
cdr3_aa: CASSPPLTGSNEKLFF

j_call: TRBJ1-6
v_call: TRBV7-8
d_call: TRBD1
cdr3_aa: CASGQGTGDSPLHF

j_call: TRBJ1-3
v_call: TRBV7-2
d_call: .
cdr3_aa: CASSLVGGNTIYF

j_call: TRBJ1-1
v_call: TRBV10-1
d_call: .
cdr3_aa: CASSENRVTEAFF

j_call: TRBJ2-7
v_call: TRBV6-1
d_call: TRBD2
cdr3_aa: CASSDPGTSGYEQYF

j_call: TRBJ1-2
v_call: TRBV2
d_call: .
cdr3_aa: CASSEGANSGYTF

j_call: TRBJ1-5
v_call: TRBV9
d_call: .
cdr3_aa: CASSVNQPQHF

j_call: TRBJ2-1
v_call: TRBV30
d_call: .
cdr3_aa: CACLTGGKNEQFF

j_call: TRBJ1-4
v_call: TRBV7-9
d_call: .
cdr3_aa: CASSLGTVGSLFF

j_call: TRBJ1-2
v_call: TRBV18
d_call: TRBD1
cdr3_aa: CASSPGQGAVGYTF

j_call: TRBJ1-1
v_call: TRBV28
d_call: .
cdr3_aa: CAIQGNTEAFF

j_call: TRBJ2-6
v_call: TRBV12-3/TRBV12-4
d_call: .
cdr3_aa: CASSLVTANVLTF

j_call: TRBJ1-2
v_call: TRBV2
d_call: .
cdr3_aa: CASIPQDSYGYTF

j_call: TRBJ1-1
v_call: TRBV9
d_call: .
cdr3_aa: CASSVVGARTEAFF

j_call: TRBJ2-2
v_call: TRBV6-6
d_call: .
cdr3_aa: CASSYMGADTGELFF

j_call: TRBJ2-7
v_call: TRBV14
d_call: .
cdr3_aa: CASSQRQAALSYEQYF

j_call: TRBJ1-2
v_call: TRBV11-2
d_call: .
cdr3_aa: CASSIGVYGYTF

j_call: TRBJ2-6
v_call: TRBV30
d_call: TRBD1
cdr3_aa: CAWRGLGTGLGGANVLTF

j_call: TRBJ2-3
v_call: TRBV30
d_call: TRBD2
cdr3_aa: CAWSGGTSGSTDTQYF

j_call: TRBJ1-1
v_call: TRBV6-5
d_call: TRBD1
cdr3_aa: CASRPGQTLNTEAFF

j_call: TRBJ1-2
v_call: TRBV19
d_call: .
cdr3_aa: CASSRQASGGDGYTF

j_call: TRBJ2-7
v_call: TRBV6-5
d_call: .
cdr3_aa: CASSYERGARQYF

j_call: TRBJ1-1
v_call: TRBV20-1
d_call: TRBD1
cdr3_aa: CSASSFGGQGEAFF

j_call: TRBJ2-1
v_call: TRBV29-1
d_call: .
cdr3_aa: CSGWGNEQFF

j_call: TRBJ1-6
v_call: TRBV4-2
d_call: TRBD1
cdr3_aa: CASSQDSQGQGSPLHF

j_call: TRBJ1-4
v_call: TRBV27
d_call: .
cdr3_aa: CASSLFGSVAGEKLFF

j_call: TRBJ2-1
v_call: TRBV18
d_call: TRBD2
cdr3_aa: CASSPASGSSNEQFF

j_call: TRBJ1-6
v_call: TRBV4-1
d_call: .
cdr3_aa: CASSPSLSEYNSPLHF

j_call: TRBJ2-6
v_call: TRBV6-6
d_call: .
cdr3_aa: CASMNPSSGANVLTF

j_call: TRBJ1-1
v_call: TRBV9
d_call: .
cdr3_aa: CASSGDVLGTEAFF

j_call: TRBJ1-5
v_call: TRBV7-9
d_call: TRBD1
cdr3_aa: CASSSSSGTGEGSWKPQHF

j_call: TRBJ1-4
v_call: TRBV29-1
d_call: .
cdr3_aa: CSVLATNEKLFF

j_call: TRBJ1-1
v_call: TRBV6-5
d_call: .
cdr3_aa: CASSYARKNTEAFF